These 17 T cell receptor beta chains share one sample of origin, sequenced in a study of blood T cell repertoires in COVID-19. TCRdb's copy holds only in-frame clones and misses some; the assay was immunoSEQ multiplex PCR. The sample consists of approximately 200,000 clones, roughly 84% of them appearing once. Sample: PBMCs or T cells enriched from blood (not recorded which). The receptor set was obtained from a man aged 25 to 45 in a cohort exposed to, infected with or recovered from COVID-19 (not recorded which).

As regards this clone: The junction differs from germline at one of its ends, possibly a read error. J is TRBJ1-4 and V is TRBV6-5, with D unclear. Germline CDR1 reads MNHEY; CDR2 reads SVGAGI. The CDR3 extends over 13 amino acids. CDR3: CASSDSMNEKLFF. The CDR3 nucleotides are TGTGCCAGCAGTGACTCTATGAATGAAAAACTGTTTTTT.

In nucleotides, the CDR3 is TGTGCCAGCAGTCAGGGCTACGAGCAGTACTTC. It specifies CASSQGYEQYF. This rearrangement joins TRBV27 to TRBJ2-7; D might be TRBD1 (5 bases). The germline gives CDR1 MNHEY, CDR2 SMNVEV (reference sequence). V lost 5 bases to trimming and J lost 3 bases, with 5 bases between them. This CDR3 contains 11 residues.

The CDR3 bases are TGTGCCACCCGGGACAGTAGCTCCTACGAGCAGTACTTC. It specifies CATRDSSSYEQYF. This sequence joins TRBV10-3 and TRBJ2-7; 7 bases are shared with TRBD1. With V trimmed by 10 bases and J by 0 bases, 6 bases remained unmatched. The CDR3 is made up of 13 amino acids. The germline CDR1 and CDR2 sequences are ENHRY and SYGVKD.

The gene calls are TRBV6-6 and TRBJ2-7, with 10 bases lining up with TRBD2. Germline CDR1 is MNHNY and CDR2 is SVGAGI (reference sequence). V lost 4 bases and J lost 2; bases outside the gene matches: 5. The CDR3 has 15 residues. CDR3 DNA: TGTGCCAGCAGTTTAAGCGGGAGGGTTGCCTACGAGCAGTACTTC. This encodes CASSLSGRVAYEQYF.

The chain recombines TRBV28 with TRBJ2-7; D not certain. V was trimmed by 0 bases and J by 0 bases, leaving 9 bases between them. There are 15 residues in the CDR3. The germline V gene has CDR1 MDHEN and CDR2 SYDVKM. This CDR3 is CASSLWQISSYEQYF. CDR3 DNA sequence: TGTGCCAGCAGTTTATGGCAGATCAGCTCCTACGAGCAGTACTTC.

The CDR3 coding sequence is TGTGCCATCAGTGAGACAGGGTCCGGGGAGCTGTTTTTT. Its translation: CAISETGSGELFF. The genes are TRBV10-3 and TRBJ2-2, with D perhaps matching TRBD1 (6 bases). The CDR3 sequence is 13 residues long. V was trimmed by 2 bases and J by 6 bases, leaving 7 bases between them. Germline V CDR1 and CDR2: ENHRY, SYGVKD.

V is TRBV2 and J is TRBJ2-5; 14 bases agree with TRBD2. This CDR3 has 19 amino acids. V lost 2 bases, J lost 2 bases, and 10 bases stayed unmatched. The germline CDR1 and CDR2 sequences are SNHLY and FYNNEI. Here the CDR3 reads CASSELPTSGRANQETQYF. CDR3 DNA: TGTGCCAGCAGTGAACTCCCGACTAGCGGGAGGGCCAATCAAGAGACCCAGTACTTC.

The V and J genes are TRBV11-2 and TRBJ1-4, with 10 bases that match TRBD1. V shed 6 bases, J shed 2 bases, and the junction held 15 bases outside the gene matches. CDR3 length: 19 amino acids. Germline V gene data show CDR1 as SGHAT and CDR2 as FQNNGV. The CDR3 protein is CASRSRQGALGETNEKLFF. CDR3 nucleotide sequence: TGTGCCAGCAGAAGTAGACAGGGGGCGCTAGGAGAGACTAATGAAAAACTGTTTTTT.

The chain is built from TRBV7-3 and TRBJ2-1; 10 bases align to TRBD1. The CDR3 length is 15 residues. CDR1 is SGHTA, CDR2 FQGTGA, per germline. V lost 4 bases, J lost 0 bases, and 0 bases stayed unmatched. CDR3 in amino acids: CASSWDRGSYNEQFF. DNA of the CDR3: TGTGCCAGCAGCTGGGACAGGGGCTCCTACAATGAGCAGTTCTTC.

This chain uses TRBV28 with TRBJ2-7; 8 bases fit TRBD1. Unmatched junction bases numbered 12, after V lost 2 bases and J lost 9 bases. Per the germline V gene, CDR1 is MDHEN and CDR2 is SYDVKM. CDR3 size: 15 residues. CDR3: CASSLQQGGRSVQYF. The CDR3 bases are TGTGCCAGCAGTTTACAACAGGGGGGAAGGTCTGTGCAGTACTTC.

The chain employs TRBV25-1 and TRBJ1-1; no reliable D call. V was clipped by 5 bases and J by 7 bases, with 8 bases between them. The CDR3 consists of 11 residues. Germline V gives CDR1 MGHDK, CDR2 SYGVNS. CDR3 protein: CASSHGDEAFF. In DNA form, the CDR3 reads TGTGCCAGCAGTCACGGGGATGAAGCTTTCTTT.

The V call is TRBV7-2, the J call TRBJ2-2; D is uncertain. CDR3 size: 16 residues. Germline assignment: CDR1 SGHTA and CDR2 FQGNSA. Deletions cut 1 base from V and 0 bases from J, with 9 bases between. CDR3 DNA: TGTGCCAGCAGCTTAGTTGGAGATCCGAACACCGGGGAGCTGTTTTTT. Amino acid sequence: CASSLVGDPNTGELFF.

The chain combines TRBV7-2 with TRBJ2-7, with a tentative D call TRBD1 (6 bases). The CDR3 runs 16 residues. The germline V and J ends were trimmed by 1 base and 3 bases, with 16 bases remaining between them. Germline CDR1 and CDR2: SGHTA and FQGNSA. CDR3 sequence (DNA): TGTGCCAGCAGCTTAGAGTGGTCCAGGGGCGGCTACGAGCAGTACTTC. Translated, it gives CASSLEWSRGGYEQYF.

This sequence joins TRBV19 and TRBJ2-3, with 10 bases aligning to TRBD2. V lost 2 bases and J lost 2; bases outside the gene matches: 4. CDR1 LNHDA and CDR2 SQIVND come from the germline V gene (reference sequence). The CDR3 loop spans 16 amino acids. For the CDR3, the DNA is TGTGCCAGTAGTATACTAGCGGGGGCTCCCACAGATACGCAGTATTTT. It yields the protein CASSILAGAPTDTQYF.

V usage is TRBV7-8 and J usage is TRBJ1-1; D gene unclear. Germline V CDR1 and CDR2: SGHVS, FQNEAQ. Deletions cut 4 bases from V and 5 bases from J, with 17 bases between. This CDR3 is built from 15 residues. CDR3 loop: CASSWEHLSGTEAFF. CDR3 bases: TGTGCCAGCAGCTGGGAACACCTCTCGGGGACTGAAGCTTTCTTT.

V usage is TRBV19 and J usage is TRBJ1-4; D is unresolved. The germline CDR1 and CDR2 sequences are LNHDA and SQIVND (reference sequence). Trimming took off 6 bases at V and 6 bases at J, with 14 bases between the two ends. The CDR3 is 14 residues long. DNA of the CDR3: TGTGCCAGTAGCCAGCGAGGTTCGGATGAAAAACTGTTTTTT. It codes for CASSQRGSDEKLFF. The complete variable domain, with remaining parts taken from reference TRBV19 and TRBJ1-4, reads DGGITQSPKYLFRKEGQNVTLSCEQNLNHDAMYWYRQDPGQGLRLIYYSQIVNDFQKGDIAEGYSVSREKKESFPLTVTSAQKNPTAFYLCASSQRGSDEKLFFGSGTQLSVL.

The chain joins TRBV5-1 to TRBJ2-7; D possibly corresponds to TRBD2 (6 bases). The CDR3 is made up of 13 amino acids. Trimming took off 7 bases at V and 6 bases at J, with 17 bases between the two ends. The germline gives CDR1 SGHRS, CDR2 YFSETQ. The chain's CDR3 is CASGQGSGLEQYF. CDR3 DNA sequence: TGCGCCAGCGGGCAGGGATCGGGACTCGAGCAGTACTTC.